This TCR beta chain was sequenced in a study of cytomegalovirus exposure and HLA in healthy donors. Study-level results: Immune exposure was documented only through CMV serostatus.

This clone was detected once. Its cognate antigen is unknown. The CDR3 is made up of 15 amino acids. With V trimmed by 1 base and J by 5 bases, 7 bases remained unmatched. From germline, CDR1 is SGHTA and CDR2 FQGTGA. Amplification used 60 Vbeta primers and 13 Jbeta primers. The repertoire was sequenced with immunoSEQ multiplex PCR; TCRdb's copy has only in-frame clones and lacks some. The sample includes 85,000 to 100,000 clones, just under 80% seen only once; the top ten take about 7.9%. The TCR comes from a man younger than 45 in good health and CMV-seronegative. Sequences were obtained from PBMCs. The chain links TRBV7-3 to TRBJ2-5; 7 bases are a match to TRBD2. CDR3 DNA sequence: TGTGCCAGCAGCTTAATGGGGGGGGATGAGGAGACCCAGTACTTC. Translating gives CASSLMGGDEETQYF.